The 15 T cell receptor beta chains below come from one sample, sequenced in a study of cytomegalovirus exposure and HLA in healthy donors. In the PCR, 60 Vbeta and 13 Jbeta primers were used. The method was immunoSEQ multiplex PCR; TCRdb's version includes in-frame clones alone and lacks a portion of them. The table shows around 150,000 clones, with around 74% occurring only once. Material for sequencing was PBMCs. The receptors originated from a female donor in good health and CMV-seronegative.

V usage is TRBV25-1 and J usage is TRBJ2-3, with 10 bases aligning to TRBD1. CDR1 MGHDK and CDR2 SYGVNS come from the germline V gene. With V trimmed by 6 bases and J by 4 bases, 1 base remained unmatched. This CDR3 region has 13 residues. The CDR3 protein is CASRTGGPDTQYF. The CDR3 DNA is TGTGCCAGCAGGACAGGGGGCCCAGATACGCAGTATTTT.

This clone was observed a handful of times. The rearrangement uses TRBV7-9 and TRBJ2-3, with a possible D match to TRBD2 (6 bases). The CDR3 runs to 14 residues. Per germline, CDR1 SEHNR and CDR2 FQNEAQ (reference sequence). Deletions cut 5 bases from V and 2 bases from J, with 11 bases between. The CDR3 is CASSPEGLTDTQYF. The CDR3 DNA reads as TGTGCCAGCAGCCCGGAGGGACTCACAGATACGCAGTATTTT.

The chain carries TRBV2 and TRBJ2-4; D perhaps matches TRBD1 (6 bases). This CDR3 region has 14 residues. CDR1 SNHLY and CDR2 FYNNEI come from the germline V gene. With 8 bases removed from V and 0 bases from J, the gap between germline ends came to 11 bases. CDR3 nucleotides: TGTGCCAGCTGGACAGCTCTAGCCAAAAACATTCAGTACTTC. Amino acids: CASWTALAKNIQYF.

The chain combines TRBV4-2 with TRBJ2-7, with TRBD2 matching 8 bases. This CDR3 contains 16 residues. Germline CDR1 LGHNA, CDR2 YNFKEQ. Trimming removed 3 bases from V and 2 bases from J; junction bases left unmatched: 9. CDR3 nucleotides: TGTGCCAGCAGCCATTTACTAGCGGTCTCAACCTACGAGCAGTACTTC. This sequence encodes CASSHLLAVSTYEQYF.

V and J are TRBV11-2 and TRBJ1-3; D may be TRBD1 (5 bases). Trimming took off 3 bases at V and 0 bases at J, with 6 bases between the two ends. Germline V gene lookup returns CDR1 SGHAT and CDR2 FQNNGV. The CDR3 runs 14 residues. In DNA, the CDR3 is TGTGCCAGCAGCTTGGGGGGCTCTGGAAACACCATATATTTT. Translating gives CASSLGGSGNTIYF.

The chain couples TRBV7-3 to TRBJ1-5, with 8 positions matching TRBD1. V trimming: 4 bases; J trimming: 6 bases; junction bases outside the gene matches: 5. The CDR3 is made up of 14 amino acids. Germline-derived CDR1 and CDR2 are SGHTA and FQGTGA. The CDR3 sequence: CASSSTGVLQPQHF. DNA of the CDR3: TGTGCCAGCAGCTCGACAGGGGTTCTTCAGCCCCAGCATTTT.

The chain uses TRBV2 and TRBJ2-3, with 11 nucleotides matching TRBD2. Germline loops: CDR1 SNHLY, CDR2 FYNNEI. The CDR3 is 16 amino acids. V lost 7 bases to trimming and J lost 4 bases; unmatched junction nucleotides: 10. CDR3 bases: TGTGCCAGCAAGCCCTTTAGCGGGGGGGCCCCAGATACGCAGTATTTT. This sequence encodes CASKPFSGGAPDTQYF.

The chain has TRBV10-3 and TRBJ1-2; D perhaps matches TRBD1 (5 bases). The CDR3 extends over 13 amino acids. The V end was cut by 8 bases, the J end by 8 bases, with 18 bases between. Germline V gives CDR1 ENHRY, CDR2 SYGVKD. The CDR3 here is CAIRGGTGYGYTF. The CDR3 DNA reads TGTGCCATCCGGGGAGGGACGGGCTACGGCTACACCTTC.

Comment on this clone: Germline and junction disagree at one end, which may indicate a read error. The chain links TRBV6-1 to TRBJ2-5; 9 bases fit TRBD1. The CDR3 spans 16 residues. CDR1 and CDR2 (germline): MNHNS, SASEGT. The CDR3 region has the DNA TGTGCCAACAGTGAGGCGATGGGACAGGGAACGGAGACCCAGTACTTC. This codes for CANSEAMGQGTETQYF.

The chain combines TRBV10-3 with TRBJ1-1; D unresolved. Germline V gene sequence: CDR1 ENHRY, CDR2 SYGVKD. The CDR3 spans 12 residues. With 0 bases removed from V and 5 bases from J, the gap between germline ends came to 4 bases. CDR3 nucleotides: TGTGCCATCAGTGAGTCTCGGACTGAAGCTTTCTTT. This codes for CAISESRTEAFF.

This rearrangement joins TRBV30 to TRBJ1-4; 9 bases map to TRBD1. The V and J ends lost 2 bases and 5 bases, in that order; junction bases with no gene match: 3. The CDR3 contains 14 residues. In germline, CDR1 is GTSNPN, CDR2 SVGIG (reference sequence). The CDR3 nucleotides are TGTGCCTGGAGTCCCGGGACAGGGAATGAAAAACTGTTTTTT. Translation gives CAWSPGTGNEKLFF.

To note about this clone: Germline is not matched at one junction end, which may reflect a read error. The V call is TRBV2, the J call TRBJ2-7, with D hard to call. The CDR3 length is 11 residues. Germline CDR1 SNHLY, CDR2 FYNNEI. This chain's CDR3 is CAGSDLYEQYF. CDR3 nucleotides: TGTGCCGGCAGTGATCTGTACGAGCAGTACTTC.

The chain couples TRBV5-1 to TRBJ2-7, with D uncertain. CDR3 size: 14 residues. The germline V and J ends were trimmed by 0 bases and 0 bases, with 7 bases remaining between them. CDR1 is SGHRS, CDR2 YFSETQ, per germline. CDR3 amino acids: CASSLGANSYEQYF. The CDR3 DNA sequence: TGCGCCAGCAGCTTGGGGGCCAACTCCTACGAGCAGTACTTC.

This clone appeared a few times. CDR3: CASRSMFGAGELFF. The CDR3 coding sequence is TGTGCCAGCAGGTCGATGTTCGGGGCCGGGGAGCTGTTTTTT. This chain connects TRBV28 to TRBJ2-2; D perhaps matches TRBD2 (5 bases). The germline gives CDR1 MDHEN, CDR2 SYDVKM. Trimming left V 6 bases short and J 6 bases short, with 14 bases between. The CDR3 sequence is 14 residues long.

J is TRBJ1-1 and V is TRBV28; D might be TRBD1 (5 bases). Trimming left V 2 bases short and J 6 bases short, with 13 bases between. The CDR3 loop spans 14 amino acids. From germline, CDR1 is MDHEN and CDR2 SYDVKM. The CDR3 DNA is TGTGCCAGCAGTTTAGGCTTACCGGGGGCTGAAGCTTTCTTT. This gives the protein CASSLGLPGAEAFF.